This TCR beta chain appears in the sequencing data of a study of shared clonotypes between healthy human individuals. Notes on the study in general: Larger estimated richness was generally seen in naive subsets than in memory subsets. It was the non-shared clonotypes that had lower generation probabilities than clonotypes shared by all four donors.

Regarding this clone: Its antigen is still unknown.

Here immunoSEQ multiplex PCR was the method, and the copy in TCRdb shows in-frame clones only, minus some. The table lists 550,000 to 700,000 clones, around 78% of them singletons. Germline CDR1 and CDR2: MNHNS and SASEGT. V shed 7 bases and J shed 5 bases, with 9 bases lying between them. CDR3 length equals 11 residues. The chain carries TRBV6-1 and TRBJ2-7; D not certain. Sequencing was performed on memory CD4+ T cells sorted from blood. Specified subset: CD45RA-negative fraction. This receptor was taken from a woman aged 25 to 45 in good health. CDR3 protein: CASTVRDEQYF. The CDR3 DNA reads TGTGCCAGCACAGTTCGCGACGAGCAGTACTTC.